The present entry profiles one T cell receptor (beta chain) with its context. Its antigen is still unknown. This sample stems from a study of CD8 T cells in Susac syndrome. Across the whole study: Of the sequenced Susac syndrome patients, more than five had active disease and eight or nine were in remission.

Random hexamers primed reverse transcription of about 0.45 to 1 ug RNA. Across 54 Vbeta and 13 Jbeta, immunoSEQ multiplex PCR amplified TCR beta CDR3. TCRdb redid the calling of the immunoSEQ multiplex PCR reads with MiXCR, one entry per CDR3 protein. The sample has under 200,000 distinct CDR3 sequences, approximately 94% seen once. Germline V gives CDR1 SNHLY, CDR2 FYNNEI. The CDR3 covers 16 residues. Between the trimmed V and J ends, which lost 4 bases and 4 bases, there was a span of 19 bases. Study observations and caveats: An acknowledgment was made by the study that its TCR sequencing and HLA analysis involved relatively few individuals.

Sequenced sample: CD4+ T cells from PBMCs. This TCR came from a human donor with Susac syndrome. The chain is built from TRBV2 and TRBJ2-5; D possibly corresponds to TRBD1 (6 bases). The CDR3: CASSGQGSLIGETQYF. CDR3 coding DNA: TGTGCCAGCAGTGGCCAGGGGTCCCTGATTGGAGAGACCCAGTACTTC.